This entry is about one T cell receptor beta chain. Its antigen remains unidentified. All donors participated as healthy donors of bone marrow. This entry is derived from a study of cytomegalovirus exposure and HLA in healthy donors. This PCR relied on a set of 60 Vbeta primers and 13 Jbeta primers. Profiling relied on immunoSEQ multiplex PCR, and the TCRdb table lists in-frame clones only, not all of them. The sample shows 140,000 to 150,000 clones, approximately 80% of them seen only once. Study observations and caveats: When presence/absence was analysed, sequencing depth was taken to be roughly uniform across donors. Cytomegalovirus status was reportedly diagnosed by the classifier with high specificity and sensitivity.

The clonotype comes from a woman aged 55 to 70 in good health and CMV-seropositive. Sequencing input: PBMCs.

CDR3 in DNA: TGTGCCAGCAGCTTACTTGACCAGGGTTCCGGGGAGCTGTTTTTT. It translates to CASSLLDQGSGELFF. This chain links TRBV7-9 with TRBJ2-2; weak D call: TRBD1 (5 bases). From germline, CDR1 is SEHNR and CDR2 FQNEAQ (reference sequence). Trimming pared 2 bases from V and 6 bases from J, leaving 13 bases between. The CDR3 loop spans 15 amino acids.